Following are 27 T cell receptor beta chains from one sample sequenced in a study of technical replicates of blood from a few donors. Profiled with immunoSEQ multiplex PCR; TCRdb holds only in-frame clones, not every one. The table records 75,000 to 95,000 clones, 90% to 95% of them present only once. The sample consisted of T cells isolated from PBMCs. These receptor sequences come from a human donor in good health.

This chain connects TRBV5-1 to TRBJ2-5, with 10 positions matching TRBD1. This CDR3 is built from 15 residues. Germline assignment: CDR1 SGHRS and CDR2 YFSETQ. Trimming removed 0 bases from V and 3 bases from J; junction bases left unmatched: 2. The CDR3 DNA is TGCGCCAGCAGCTTGGGAGGGACAGGGGAAGAGACCCAGTACTTC. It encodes CASSLGGTGEETQYF. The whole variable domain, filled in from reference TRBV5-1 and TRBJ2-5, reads KAGVTQTPRYLIKTRGQQVTLSCSPISGHRSVSWYQQTPGQGLQFLFEYFSETQRNKGNFPGRFSGRQFSNSRSEMNVSTLELGDSALYLCASSLGGTGEETQYFGPGTRLLVL.

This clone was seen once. CDR3 sequence (DNA): TGTGCCAGCAGCTTTACAGCAGGGTGGGCAGATACGCAGTATTTT. This gives the protein CASSFTAGWADTQYF. The chain combines TRBV5-4 with TRBJ2-3; D possibly corresponds to TRBD1 (5 bases). Trimming stripped 2 bases from V and 4 bases from J, with 14 bases between. CDR3 length: 15 amino acids. CDR1 and CDR2 from the germline V gene are SGHNT and YYREEE (reference sequence). Together with reference TRBV5-4 and TRBJ2-3, the CDR3 gives the full variable domain: ETGVTQSPTHLIKTRGQQVTLRCSSQSGHNTVSWYQQALGQGPQFIFQYYREEENGRGNFPPRFSGLQFPNYSSELNVNALELDDSALYLCASSFTAGWADTQYFGPGTRLTVL.

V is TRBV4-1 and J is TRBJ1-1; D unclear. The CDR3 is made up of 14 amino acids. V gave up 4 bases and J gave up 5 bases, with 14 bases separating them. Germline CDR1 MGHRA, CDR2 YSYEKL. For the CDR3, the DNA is TGCGCCAGCAGCCCTCGAGGCGGGTTGACTGAAGCTTTCTTT. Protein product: CASSPRGGLTEAFF.

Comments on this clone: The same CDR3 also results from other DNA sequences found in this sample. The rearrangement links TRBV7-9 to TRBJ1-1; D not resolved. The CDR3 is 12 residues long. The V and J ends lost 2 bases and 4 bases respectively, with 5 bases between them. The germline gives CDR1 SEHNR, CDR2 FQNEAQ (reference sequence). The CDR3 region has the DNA TGTGCCAGCAGCTTAACGGGCACTGAAGCTTTCTTT. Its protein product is CASSLTGTEAFF.

The chain's CDR3 is CASSFGTGPNKETQYF. CDR3 in DNA: TGCGCCAGCAGCTTTGGGACAGGGCCAAATAAAGAGACCCAGTACTTC. The J gene is TRBJ2-5, the V gene TRBV5-1; 9 nucleotides match TRBD1. The CDR3 contains 16 residues. V lost 2 bases and J lost 3; bases outside the gene matches: 8. CDR1 SGHRS and CDR2 YFSETQ come from the germline V gene.

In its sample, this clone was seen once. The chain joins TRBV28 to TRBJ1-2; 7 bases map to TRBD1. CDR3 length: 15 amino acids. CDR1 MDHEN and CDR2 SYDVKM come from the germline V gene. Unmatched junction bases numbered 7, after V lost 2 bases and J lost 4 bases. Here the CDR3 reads CASSLGAGGPYGYTF. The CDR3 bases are TGTGCCAGCAGTTTAGGGGCAGGGGGTCCCTATGGCTACACCTTC.

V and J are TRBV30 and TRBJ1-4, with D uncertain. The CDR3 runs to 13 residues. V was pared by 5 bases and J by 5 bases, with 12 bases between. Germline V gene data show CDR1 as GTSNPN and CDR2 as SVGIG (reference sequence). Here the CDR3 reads CAWDRERNEKLFF. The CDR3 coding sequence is TGTGCCTGGGATCGGGAGCGGAATGAAAAACTGTTTTTT.

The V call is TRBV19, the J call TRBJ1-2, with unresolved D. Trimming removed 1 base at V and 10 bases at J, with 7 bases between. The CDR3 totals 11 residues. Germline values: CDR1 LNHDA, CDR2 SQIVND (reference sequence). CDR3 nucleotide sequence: TGTGCCAGTAGTATAGGGGGAGACTACACCTTC. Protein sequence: CASSIGGDYTF.

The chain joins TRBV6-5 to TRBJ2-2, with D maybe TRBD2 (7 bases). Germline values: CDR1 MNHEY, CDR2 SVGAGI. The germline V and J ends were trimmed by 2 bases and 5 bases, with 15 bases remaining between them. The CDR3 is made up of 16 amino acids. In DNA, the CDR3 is TGTGCCAGCAGTTACCTAGGGGGGAGGGGTACCGGGGAGCTGTTTTTT. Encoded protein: CASSYLGGRGTGELFF.

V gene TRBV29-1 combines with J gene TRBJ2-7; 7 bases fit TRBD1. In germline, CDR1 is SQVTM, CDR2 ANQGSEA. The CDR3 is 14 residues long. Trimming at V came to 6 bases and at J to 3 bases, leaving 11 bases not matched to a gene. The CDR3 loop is CSVRRQGPNYEQYF. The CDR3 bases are TGCAGCGTCCGGAGACAGGGACCTAACTACGAGCAGTACTTC.

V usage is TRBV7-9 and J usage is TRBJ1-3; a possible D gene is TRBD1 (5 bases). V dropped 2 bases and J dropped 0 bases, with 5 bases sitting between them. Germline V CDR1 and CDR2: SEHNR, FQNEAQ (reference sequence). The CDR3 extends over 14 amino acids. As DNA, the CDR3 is TGTGCCAGCAGCTTACAGGGCTCTGGAAACACCATATATTTT. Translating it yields CASSLQGSGNTIYF.

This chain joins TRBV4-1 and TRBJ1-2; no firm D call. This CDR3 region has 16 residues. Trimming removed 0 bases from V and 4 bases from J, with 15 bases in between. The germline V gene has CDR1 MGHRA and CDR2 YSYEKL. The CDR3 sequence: CASSQEGRAGSYGYTF. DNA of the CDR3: TGCGCCAGCAGCCAAGAAGGAAGGGCCGGGAGCTATGGCTACACCTTC.

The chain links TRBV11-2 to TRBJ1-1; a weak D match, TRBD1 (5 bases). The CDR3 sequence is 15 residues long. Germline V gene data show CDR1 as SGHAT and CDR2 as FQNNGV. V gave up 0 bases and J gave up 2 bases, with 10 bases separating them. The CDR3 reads CASSLERGGNTEAFF. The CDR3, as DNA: TGTGCCAGCAGCTTAGAAAGGGGAGGAAACACTGAAGCTTTCTTT.

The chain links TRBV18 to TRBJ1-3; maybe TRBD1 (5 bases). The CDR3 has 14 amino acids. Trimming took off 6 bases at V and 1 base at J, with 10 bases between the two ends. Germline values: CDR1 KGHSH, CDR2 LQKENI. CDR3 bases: TGTGCCAGCTCCCGCCAGGGATCTGGAAACACCATATATTTT. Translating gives CASSRQGSGNTIYF.

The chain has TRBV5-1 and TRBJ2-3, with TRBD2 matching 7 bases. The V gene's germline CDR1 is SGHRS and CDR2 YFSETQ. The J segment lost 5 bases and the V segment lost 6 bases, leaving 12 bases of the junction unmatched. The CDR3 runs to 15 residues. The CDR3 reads CASIRSIGEGDTQYF. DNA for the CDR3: TGCGCCAGCATCCGCTCCATAGGGGAGGGAGATACGCAGTATTTT.

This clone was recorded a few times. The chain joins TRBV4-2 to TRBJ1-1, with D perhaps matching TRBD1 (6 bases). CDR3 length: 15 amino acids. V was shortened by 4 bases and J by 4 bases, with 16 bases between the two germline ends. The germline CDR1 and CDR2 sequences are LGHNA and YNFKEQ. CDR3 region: CASSRNTGMGTEAFF. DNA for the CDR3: TGTGCCAGCAGCCGGAATACAGGGATGGGCACTGAAGCTTTCTTT.

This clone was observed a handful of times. CDR3 sequence: CASSSAQPQHF. Here the CDR3 DNA reads TGTGCCAGCAGTAGCGCTCAGCCCCAGCATTTT. The V gene is TRBV6-1, the J gene TRBJ1-5; D not certain. CDR1 is MNHNS and CDR2 is SASEGT in the germline V gene. The V end was cut by 5 bases, the J end by 6 bases, with 5 bases between. The CDR3 loop spans 11 amino acids.

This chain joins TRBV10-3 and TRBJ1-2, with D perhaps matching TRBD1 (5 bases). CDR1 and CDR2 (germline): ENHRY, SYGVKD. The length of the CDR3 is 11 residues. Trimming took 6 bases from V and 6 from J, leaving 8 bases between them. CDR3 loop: CAIRGVHGYTF. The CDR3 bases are TGTGCCATCAGAGGGGTTCATGGCTACACCTTC.

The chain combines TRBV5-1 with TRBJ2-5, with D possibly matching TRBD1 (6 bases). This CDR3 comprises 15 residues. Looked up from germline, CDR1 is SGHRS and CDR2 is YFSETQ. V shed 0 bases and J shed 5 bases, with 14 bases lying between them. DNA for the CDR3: TGCGCCAGCAGCTTGGGTCTCGCCCAGGGGGAGACCCAGTACTTC. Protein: CASSLGLAQGETQYF.

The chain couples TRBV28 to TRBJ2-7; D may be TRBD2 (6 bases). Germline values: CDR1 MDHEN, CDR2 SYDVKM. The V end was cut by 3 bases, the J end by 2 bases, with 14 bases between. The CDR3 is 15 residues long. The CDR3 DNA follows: TGTGCCAGCAGTTTTTTAGGGACTCCTACCTACGAGCAGTACTTC. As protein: CASSFLGTPTYEQYF.

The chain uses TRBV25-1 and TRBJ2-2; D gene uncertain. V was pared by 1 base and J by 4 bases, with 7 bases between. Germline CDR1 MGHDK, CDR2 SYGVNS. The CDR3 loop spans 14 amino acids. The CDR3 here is CASSESEFTGELFF. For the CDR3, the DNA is TGTGCCAGCAGTGAATCAGAATTCACCGGGGAGCTGTTTTTT.

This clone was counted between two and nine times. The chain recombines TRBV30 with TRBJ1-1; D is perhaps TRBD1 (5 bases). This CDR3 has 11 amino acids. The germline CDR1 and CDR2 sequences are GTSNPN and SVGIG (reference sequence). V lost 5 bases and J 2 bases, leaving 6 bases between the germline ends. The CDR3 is CAWQGNTEAFF. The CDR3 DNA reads TGTGCCTGGCAGGGTAACACTGAAGCTTTCTTT. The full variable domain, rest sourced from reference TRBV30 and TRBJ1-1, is SQTIHQWPATLVQPVGSPLSLECTVEGTSNPNLYWYRQAAGRGLQLLFYSVGIGQISSEVPQNLSASRPQDRQFILSSKKLLLSDSGFYLCAWQGNTEAFFGQGTRLTVV.

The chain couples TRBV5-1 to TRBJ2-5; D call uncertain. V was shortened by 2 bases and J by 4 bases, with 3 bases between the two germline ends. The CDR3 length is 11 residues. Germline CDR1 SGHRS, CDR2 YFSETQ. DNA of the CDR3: TGCGCCAGCAGCTTCCTAGAGACCCAGTACTTC. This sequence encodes CASSFLETQYF. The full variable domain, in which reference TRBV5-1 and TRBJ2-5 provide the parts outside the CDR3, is KAGVTQTPRYLIKTRGQQVTLSCSPISGHRSVSWYQQTPGQGLQFLFEYFSETQRNKGNFPGRFSGRQFSNSRSEMNVSTLELGDSALYLCASSFLETQYFGPGTRLLVL.

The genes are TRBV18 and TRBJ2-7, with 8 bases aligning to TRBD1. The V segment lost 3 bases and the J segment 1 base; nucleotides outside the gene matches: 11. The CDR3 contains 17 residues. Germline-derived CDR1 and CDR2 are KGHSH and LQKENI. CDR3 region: CASSPTPGQEPSYEQYF. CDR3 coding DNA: TGTGCCAGCTCACCTACACCGGGACAGGAACCATCCTACGAGCAGTACTTC.

In nucleotides, the CDR3 is TGCGCCAGCAGCCAGGAACCTCCGGACAGAAATCAGCCCCAGCATTTT. It is translated as CASSQEPPDRNQPQHF. The chain couples TRBV4-1 to TRBJ1-5; weak D call: TRBD1 (6 bases). CDR3 length: 16 residues. V lost 3 bases and J 4 bases, leaving 16 bases between the germline ends. Germline-derived CDR1 and CDR2 are MGHRA and YSYEKL.

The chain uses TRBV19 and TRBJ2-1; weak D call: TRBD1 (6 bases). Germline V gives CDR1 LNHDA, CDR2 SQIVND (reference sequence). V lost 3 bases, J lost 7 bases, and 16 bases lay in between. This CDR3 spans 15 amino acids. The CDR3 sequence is CASSIGAGVMNEQFF. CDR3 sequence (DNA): TGTGCCAGTAGTATTGGGGCAGGGGTGATGAATGAGCAGTTCTTC.

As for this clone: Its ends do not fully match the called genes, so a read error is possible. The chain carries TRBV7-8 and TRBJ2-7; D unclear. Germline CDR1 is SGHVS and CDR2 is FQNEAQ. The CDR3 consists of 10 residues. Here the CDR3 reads CATSVQEQYF. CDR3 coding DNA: TGTGCCACCAGCGTACAAGAGCAGTACTTC.